Listed here is a single T cell receptor (beta chain). Which antigen it targets is not known. No base quality values were provided; no much bigger clone lies one nucleotide off. These data originate in a study of post-analysis software for immune sequencing data (dated by TCRdb to the mid-2010s). Regarding the complete study: The recorded disease courses included relapsing-remitting, secondary progressive and progressive-relapsing multiple sclerosis, and some patients had no subtype annotation. The multiple sclerosis patient repertoires were compared with 10 to 12 previously published healthy control repertoires from donors aged about 6 to 25 years. A subset of samples was prepared in parallel using single-end sample barcoding, then pooled and co-amplified after Illumina adapter ligation. Paper-wide results and their limitations: The control group was slightly older than the multiple sclerosis patient group. Direct clustering with F measure showed strong co-clustering of samples prepared in the same batch, prompting a batch-effect correction. Significantly lower normalized Chao1 diversity was found in multiple sclerosis patients than in controls, suggesting substantial peripheral T-cell clonal expansion.

Libraries were constructed by PCR. Sequenced on an Illumina HiSeq 2500. To reduce PCR and sequencing biases, unique molecular identifiers were incorporated into the TCR beta cDNA libraries. About 500,000 cDNA molecules were obtained for every 1 to 10 million input T cells, so each molecule roughly corresponded to one T cell. The same protocol used for the earlier healthy control dataset was applied to prepare and sequence the patient libraries. Samples belonging to the same batch were prepared together, multiplexed and sequenced on a shared HiSeq lane. The authors' pipeline ran thus. Raw barcoded reads were processed with MIGEC, and single-read molecular identifier groups were discarded before consensus assembly and CDR3 extraction. Clonotype tables were post-analysed with VDJtools, and diversity was normalized by down-sampling all datasets to the smallest sample size. In repertoire overlap clustering, CDR3 amino acid sequences, but not nucleotide sequences, were matched to correct batch-related cross-sample contamination. TCRdb reanalyzed the raw reads on its own, using fastp at Q25 for trimming and MiXCR for clone calling, and kept in-frame beta chains. Every entry covers one CDR3 protein and lists the most common genes and DNA from its rows. For this entry, the V and J calls and clone size follow TCRdb and not the study's own pipeline. This sample is represented by a few hundred thousand distinct CDR3 sequences; 30% to 45% of them were singletons. More than 4% of the sample is taken by the ten largest.

TCR beta repertoires were profiled from peripheral blood of 13 young patients with multiple sclerosis to demonstrate the VDJtools post-analysis software. The multiple sclerosis patients were children and adolescents ranging in age from roughly 6 to 15 years. This TCR was sampled from a girl aged 10-17 years with multiple sclerosis. Sample: blood.

The sequence in DNA is TGTGCCTGGAGCCCAGGGTGGTCCTACAATGAGCAGTACTTC. This yields the protein CAWSPGWSYNEQYF. The chain couples TRBV30 to TRBJ2-1, with a weak D call of TRBD1 (5 bases match). The tail of the sequence fits TRBJ2-7 better, so the J call may be wrong. CDR1 GTSNPN and CDR2 SVGIG were looked up in the germline V gene (reference sequence). There are 14 amino acids in the CDR3, from cysteine to phenylalanine inclusive. Only the CDR3 part of the read is kept: 42 bases, read in frame from the first base.